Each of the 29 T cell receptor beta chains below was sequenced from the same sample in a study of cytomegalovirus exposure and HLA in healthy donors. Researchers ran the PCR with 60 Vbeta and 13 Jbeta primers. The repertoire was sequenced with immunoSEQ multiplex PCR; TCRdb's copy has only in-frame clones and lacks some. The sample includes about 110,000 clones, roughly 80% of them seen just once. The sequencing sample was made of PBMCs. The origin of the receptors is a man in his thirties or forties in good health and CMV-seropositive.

CDR3 sequence reads: CASSLARLAGGEQFF. The DNA for the CDR3 is TGTGCCAGCAGCTTAGCTAGACTAGCTGGGGGTGAGCAGTTCTTC. V gene TRBV7-2 combines with J gene TRBJ2-1, with 7 bases matching TRBD2. Unmatched junction bases numbered 8, after V lost 0 bases and J lost 9 bases. Germline CDR1 and CDR2: SGHTA and FQGNSA. The CDR3 runs to 15 residues.

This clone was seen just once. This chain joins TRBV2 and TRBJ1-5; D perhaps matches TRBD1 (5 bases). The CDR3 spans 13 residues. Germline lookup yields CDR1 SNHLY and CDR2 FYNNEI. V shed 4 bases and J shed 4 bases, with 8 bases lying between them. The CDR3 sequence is CASSVRQNQPQHF. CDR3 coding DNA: TGTGCCAGCAGTGTCAGACAGAATCAGCCCCAGCATTTT.

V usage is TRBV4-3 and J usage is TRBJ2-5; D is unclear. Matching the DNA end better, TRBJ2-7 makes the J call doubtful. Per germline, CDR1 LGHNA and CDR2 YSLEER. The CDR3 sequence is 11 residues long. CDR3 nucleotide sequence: TGCGCCAGCAGCCAGAACTACGAGCAGTACTTC. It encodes CASSQNYEQYF.

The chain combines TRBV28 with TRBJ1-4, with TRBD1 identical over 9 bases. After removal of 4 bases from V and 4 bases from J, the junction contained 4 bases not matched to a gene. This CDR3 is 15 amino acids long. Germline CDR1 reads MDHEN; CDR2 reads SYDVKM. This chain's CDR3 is CASSYPGQGNEKLFF. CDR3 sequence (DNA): TGTGCCAGCAGTTATCCGGGACAGGGTAATGAAAAACTGTTTTTT.

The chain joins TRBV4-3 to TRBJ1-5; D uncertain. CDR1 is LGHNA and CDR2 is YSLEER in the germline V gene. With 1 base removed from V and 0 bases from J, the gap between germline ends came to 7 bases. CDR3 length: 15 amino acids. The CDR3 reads CASSQGGFSNQPQHF. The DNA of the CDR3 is TGCGCCAGCAGCCAAGGAGGATTTAGCAATCAGCCCCAGCATTTT.

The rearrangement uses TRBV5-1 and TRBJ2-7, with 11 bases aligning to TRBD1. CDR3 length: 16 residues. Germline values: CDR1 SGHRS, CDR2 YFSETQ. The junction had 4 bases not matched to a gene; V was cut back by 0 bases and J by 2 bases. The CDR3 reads CASSLAPGQGAYEQYF. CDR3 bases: TGCGCCAGCAGCTTGGCTCCGGGACAGGGGGCCTACGAGCAGTACTTC.

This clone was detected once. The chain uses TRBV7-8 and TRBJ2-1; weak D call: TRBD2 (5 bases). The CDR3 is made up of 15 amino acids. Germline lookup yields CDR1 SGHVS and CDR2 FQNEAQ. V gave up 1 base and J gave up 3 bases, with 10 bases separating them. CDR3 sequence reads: CASSLDITSYNEQFF. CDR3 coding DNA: TGTGCCAGCAGCTTAGACATTACTAGCTACAATGAGCAGTTCTTC.

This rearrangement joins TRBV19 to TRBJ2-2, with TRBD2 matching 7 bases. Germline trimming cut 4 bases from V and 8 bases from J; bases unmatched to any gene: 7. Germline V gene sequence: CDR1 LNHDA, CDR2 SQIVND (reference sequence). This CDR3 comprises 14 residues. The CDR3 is CASSNSGTMGELFF. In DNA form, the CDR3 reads TGTGCCAGTAGTAACTCTGGGACTATGGGGGAGCTGTTTTTT.

The CDR3: CASERGGRGSTDTQYF. As DNA, the CDR3 is TGTGCCAGCGAAAGGGGTGGGCGGGGGAGCACAGATACGCAGTATTTT. This rearrangement joins TRBV11-2 to TRBJ2-3; 7 nucleotides align to TRBD2. The CDR3 runs to 16 residues. Trimming cost V 8 bases and J 0 bases; bases outside gene matches: 11. The germline gives CDR1 SGHAT, CDR2 FQNNGV.

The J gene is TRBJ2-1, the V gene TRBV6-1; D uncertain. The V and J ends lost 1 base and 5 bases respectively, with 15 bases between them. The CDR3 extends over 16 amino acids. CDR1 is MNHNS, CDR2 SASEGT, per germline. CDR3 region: CASSEGETPTNNEQFF. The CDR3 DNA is TGTGCCAGCAGTGAAGGCGAGACGCCTACTAACAATGAGCAGTTCTTC.

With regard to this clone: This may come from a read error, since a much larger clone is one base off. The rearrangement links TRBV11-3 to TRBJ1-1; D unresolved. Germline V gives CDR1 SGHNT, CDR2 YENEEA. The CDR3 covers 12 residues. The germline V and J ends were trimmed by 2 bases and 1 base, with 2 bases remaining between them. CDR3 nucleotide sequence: TGTGCCAGCAGCTTACAGAACACTGAAGCTTTCTTT. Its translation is CASSLQNTEAFF.

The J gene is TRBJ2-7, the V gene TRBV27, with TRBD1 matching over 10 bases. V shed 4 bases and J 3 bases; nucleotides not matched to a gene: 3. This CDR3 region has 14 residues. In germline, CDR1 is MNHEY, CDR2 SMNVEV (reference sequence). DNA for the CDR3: TGTGCCAGCAGTTGGACAGGGGGGGGCTACGAGCAGTACTTC. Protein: CASSWTGGGYEQYF.

CDR3 nucleotides: TGTGCCAGCAGCCGAGGGCTAGGGACTGAAGCTTTCTTT. Protein sequence: CASSRGLGTEAFF. The chain couples TRBV5-8 to TRBJ1-1, with no clear D. The CDR3 contains 13 residues. The V end lost 4 bases, the J end lost 5 bases, and 12 bases lay between the germline ends. Looked up from germline, CDR1 is SGHTS and CDR2 is YDEGEE.

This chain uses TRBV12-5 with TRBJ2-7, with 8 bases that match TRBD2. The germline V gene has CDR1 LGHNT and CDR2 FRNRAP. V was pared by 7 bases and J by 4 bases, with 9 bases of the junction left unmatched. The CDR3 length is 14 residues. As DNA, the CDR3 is TGTGCTAGTGCCCTGCCGGGGGGGGAATACGAGCAGTACTTC. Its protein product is CASALPGGEYEQYF.

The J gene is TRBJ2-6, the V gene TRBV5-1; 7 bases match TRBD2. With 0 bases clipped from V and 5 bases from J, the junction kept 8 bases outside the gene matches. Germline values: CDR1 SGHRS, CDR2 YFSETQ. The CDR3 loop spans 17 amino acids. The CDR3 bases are TGCGCCAGCAGCTTGGCGCTAGCGGAGCGGAGGGCCAACGTCCTGACTTTC. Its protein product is CASSLALAERRANVLTF.

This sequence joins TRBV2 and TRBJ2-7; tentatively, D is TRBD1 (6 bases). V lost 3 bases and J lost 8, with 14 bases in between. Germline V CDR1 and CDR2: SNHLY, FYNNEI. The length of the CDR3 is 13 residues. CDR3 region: CASSDWTVGKQYF. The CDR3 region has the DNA TGTGCCAGCAGTGACTGGACAGTTGGGAAGCAGTACTTC.

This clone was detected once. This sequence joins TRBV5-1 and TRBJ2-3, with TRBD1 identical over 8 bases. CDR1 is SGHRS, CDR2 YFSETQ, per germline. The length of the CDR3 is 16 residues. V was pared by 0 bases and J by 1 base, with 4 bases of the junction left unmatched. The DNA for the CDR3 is TGCGCCAGCAGCTTGGAACCGACAGGGGGCACAGATACGCAGTATTTT. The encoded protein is CASSLEPTGGTDTQYF.

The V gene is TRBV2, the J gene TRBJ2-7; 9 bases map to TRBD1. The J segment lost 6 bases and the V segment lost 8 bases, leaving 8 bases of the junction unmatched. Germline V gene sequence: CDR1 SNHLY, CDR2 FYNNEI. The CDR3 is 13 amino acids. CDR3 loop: CASGAGTGSEQYF. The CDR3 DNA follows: TGTGCCAGCGGGGCCGGGACAGGGTCCGAGCAGTACTTC.

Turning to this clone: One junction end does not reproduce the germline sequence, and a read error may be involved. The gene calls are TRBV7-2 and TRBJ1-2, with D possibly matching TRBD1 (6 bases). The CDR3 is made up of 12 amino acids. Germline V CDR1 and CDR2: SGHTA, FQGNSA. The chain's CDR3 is CASSLERSRGFF. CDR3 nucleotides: TGTGCCAGCAGCTTAGAACGAAGCAGGGGATTCTTC.

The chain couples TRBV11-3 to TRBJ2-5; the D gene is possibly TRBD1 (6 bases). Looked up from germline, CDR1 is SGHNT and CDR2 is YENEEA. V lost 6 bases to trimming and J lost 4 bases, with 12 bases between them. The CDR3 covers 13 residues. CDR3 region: CASRSTGPETQYF. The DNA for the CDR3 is TGTGCCAGCAGATCGACAGGCCCAGAGACCCAGTACTTC. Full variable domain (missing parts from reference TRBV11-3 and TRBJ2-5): EAGVVQSPRYKIIEKKQPVAFWCNPISGHNTLYWYLQNLGQGPELLIRYENEEAVDDSQLPKDRFSAERLKGVDSTLKIQPAELGDSAVYLCASRSTGPETQYFGPGTRLLVL.

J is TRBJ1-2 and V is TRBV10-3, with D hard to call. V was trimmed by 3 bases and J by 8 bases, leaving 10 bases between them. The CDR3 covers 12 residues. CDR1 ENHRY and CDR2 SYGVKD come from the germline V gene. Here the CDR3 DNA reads TGTGCCATCAGTGATTCGCAGTCGGGCTACACCTTC. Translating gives CAISDSQSGYTF.

CDR3 sequence: CASSQEATGGLTNEKLFF. The CDR3 coding sequence is TGTGCCAGCAGCCAAGAAGCCACAGGGGGCCTAACTAATGAAAAACTGTTTTTT. This chain joins TRBV4-2 and TRBJ1-4; TRBD1 matches 9 bases. This CDR3 is 18 amino acids long. Germline V gene sequence: CDR1 LGHNA, CDR2 YNFKEQ. Germline trimming cut 0 bases from V and 1 base from J; bases unmatched to any gene: 6.

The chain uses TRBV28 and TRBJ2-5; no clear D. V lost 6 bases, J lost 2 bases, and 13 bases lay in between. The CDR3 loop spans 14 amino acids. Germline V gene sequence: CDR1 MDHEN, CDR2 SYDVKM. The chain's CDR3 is CASSPSFVQETQYF. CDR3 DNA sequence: TGTGCCAGCAGCCCTTCTTTCGTTCAAGAGACCCAGTACTTC. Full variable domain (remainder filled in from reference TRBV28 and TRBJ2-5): DVKVTQSSRYLVKRTGEKVFLECVQDMDHENMFWYRQDPGLGLRLIYFSYDVKMKEKGDIPEGYSVSREKKERFSLILESASTNQTSMYLCASSPSFVQETQYFGPGTRLLVL.

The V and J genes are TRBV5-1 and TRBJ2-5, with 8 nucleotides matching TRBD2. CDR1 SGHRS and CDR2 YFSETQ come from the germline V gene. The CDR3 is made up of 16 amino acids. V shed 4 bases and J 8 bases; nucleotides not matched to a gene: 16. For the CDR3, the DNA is TGCGCCAGCAGCCCGGCCGTCGGGGGGGACGGTGACACCCAGTACTTC. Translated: CASSPAVGGDGDTQYF. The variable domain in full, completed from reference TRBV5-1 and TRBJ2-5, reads KAGVTQTPRYLIKTRGQQVTLSCSPISGHRSVSWYQQTPGQGLQFLFEYFSETQRNKGNFPGRFSGRQFSNSRSEMNVSTLELGDSALYLCASSPAVGGDGDTQYFGPGTRLLVL.

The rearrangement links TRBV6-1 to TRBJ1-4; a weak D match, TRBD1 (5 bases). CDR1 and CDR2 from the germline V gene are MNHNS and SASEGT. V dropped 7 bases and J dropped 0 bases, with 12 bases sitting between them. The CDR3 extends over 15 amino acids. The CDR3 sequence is CASIKTASTNEKLFF. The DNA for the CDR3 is TGTGCCAGCATTAAGACAGCCTCAACTAATGAAAAACTGTTTTTT.

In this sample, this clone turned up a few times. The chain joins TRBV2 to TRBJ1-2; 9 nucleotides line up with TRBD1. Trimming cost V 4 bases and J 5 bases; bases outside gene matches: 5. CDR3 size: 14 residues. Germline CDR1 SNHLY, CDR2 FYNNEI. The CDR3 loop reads CASSGDRERYGYTF. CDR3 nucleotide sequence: TGTGCCAGCAGTGGGGACAGGGAAAGATATGGCTACACCTTC.

Here the CDR3 reads CASSITAGVYEQYF. The CDR3 coding sequence is TGTGCCAGTAGTATAACGGCGGGGGTCTACGAGCAGTACTTC. The rearrangement joins TRBV19 to TRBJ2-7, with 7 bases lining up with TRBD2. With 2 bases clipped from V and 3 bases from J, the junction kept 4 bases outside the gene matches. This CDR3 spans 14 amino acids. Looked up from germline, CDR1 is LNHDA and CDR2 is SQIVND (reference sequence).

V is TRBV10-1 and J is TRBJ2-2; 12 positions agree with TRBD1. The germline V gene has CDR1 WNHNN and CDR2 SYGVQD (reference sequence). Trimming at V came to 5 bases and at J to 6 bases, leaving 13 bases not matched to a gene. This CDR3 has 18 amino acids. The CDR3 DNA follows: TGCGCCAGCAGTACTTCAACCCCCGGGACAGGGGGCTCCGGGGAGCTGTTTTTT. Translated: CASSTSTPGTGGSGELFF.

The CDR3 loop is CASSVGTGTETQETQYF. The CDR3 DNA reads TGTGCCAGCAGCGTAGGGACCGGGACAGAGACGCAAGAGACCCAGTACTTC. This chain uses TRBV9 with TRBJ2-5, with 7 nucleotides matching TRBD1. Unmatched junction bases numbered 10, after V lost 0 bases and J lost 2 bases. Germline V lookup: CDR1 SGDLS, CDR2 YYNGEE. The CDR3 runs 17 residues.